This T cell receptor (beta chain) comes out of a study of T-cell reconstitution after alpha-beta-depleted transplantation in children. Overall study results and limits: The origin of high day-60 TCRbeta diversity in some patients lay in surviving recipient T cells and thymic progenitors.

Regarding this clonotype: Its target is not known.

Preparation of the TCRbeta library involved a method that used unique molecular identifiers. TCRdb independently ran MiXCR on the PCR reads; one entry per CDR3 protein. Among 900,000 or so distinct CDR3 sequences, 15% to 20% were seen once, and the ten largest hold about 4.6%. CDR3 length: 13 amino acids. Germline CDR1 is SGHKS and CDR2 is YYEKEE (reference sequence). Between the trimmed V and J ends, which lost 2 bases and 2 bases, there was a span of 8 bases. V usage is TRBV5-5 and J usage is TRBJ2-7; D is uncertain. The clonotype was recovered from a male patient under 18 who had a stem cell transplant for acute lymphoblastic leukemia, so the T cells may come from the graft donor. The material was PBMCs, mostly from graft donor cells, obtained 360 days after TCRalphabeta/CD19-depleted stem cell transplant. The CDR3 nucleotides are TGTGCCAGCAGCTTTTATCTGACCTACGAGCAGTACTTC. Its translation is CASSFYLTYEQYF.